This T cell receptor (beta chain) was recorded in a study of T cell repertoires in cytomegalovirus infection. Across the study: Signatures in public TCR beta sequences pointed to both CMV infection and matching HLA type.

The CDR3 consists of 12 residues. The V gene lost 7 bases and the J gene lost 6 bases, with 9 bases spanning the gap. The germline gives CDR1 MNHNY, CDR2 SVGAGI (reference sequence). With respect to this clonotype: Its target is unknown.

From the reads, TCRdb called clonotypes with MiXCR, one entry per CDR3 protein. Found here are about 900,000 distinct CDR3 sequences, 25% to 40% of them singletons; the top ten hold roughly 13%. This receptor was identified in a human donor in good health (CMV status not recorded). Some clones in this sample may be carry-over from other donors' samples. Sequenced material: cultured CD8+ T cells from PBMCs, taken from culture after CMV antigen stimulation. This rearrangement joins TRBV6-6 to TRBJ2-2; possibly TRBD2 for D (5 bases). CDR3 coding DNA: TGTGCCAGCATCACGGGGTCCGGGGAGCTGTTTTTT. Amino acid sequence: CASITGSGELFF.